Presented here are 16 T cell receptor beta chains from one specimen sequenced in a study of beta chain features in type 1 diabetes. TCRB transcripts that were expressed got sequenced, as all of the isolated RNA had been reverse transcribed. Only in-frame clones appear in the TCRdb table, and some are missing; sequencing was by immunoSEQ multiplex PCR. The table records 350,000 to 450,000 clones, more than 12% of them present only once. The specimen was naive CD4+ T cells from blood. The receptors stem from a woman aged 18-29 years in good health.

This clone occurred a few times. The V gene is TRBV6-5, the J gene TRBJ2-1; TRBD2 aligns across 9 bases. The germline V gene has CDR1 MNHEY and CDR2 SVGAGI. V was pared by 7 bases and J by 4 bases, with 2 bases of the junction left unmatched. The length of the CDR3 is 13 residues. Here the CDR3 reads CASKTSGYNEQFF. CDR3 bases: TGTGCCAGCAAGACTAGCGGATACAATGAGCAGTTCTTC.

This clone was detected a few times. V gene TRBV12-5 combines with J gene TRBJ2-5; weak D call: TRBD1 (5 bases). The germline V gene has CDR1 LGHNT and CDR2 FRNRAP. The CDR3 totals 15 residues. The V end was cut by 1 base, the J end by 1 base, with 10 bases between. CDR3 protein: CASGLGQGVQETQYF. DNA for the CDR3: TGTGCTAGTGGTTTGGGGCAGGGTGTCCAAGAGACCCAGTACTTC.

The chain couples TRBV6-1 to TRBJ1-2; 8 bases fit TRBD1. The ends lost 7 bases at V and 5 bases at J; junction bases unmatched: 9. Germline V gives CDR1 MNHNS, CDR2 SASEGT. The CDR3 sequence is 14 residues long. The CDR3 is CASTGQGVGYGYTF. CDR3 DNA sequence: TGTGCCAGCACCGGACAGGGAGTAGGGTATGGCTACACCTTC.

This clone was found a few times. The chain recombines TRBV14 with TRBJ1-1; 7 nucleotides agree with TRBD1. V lost 2 bases to trimming and J lost 3 bases; unmatched junction nucleotides: 6. This CDR3 has 15 residues. Germline loops: CDR1 SGHDN, CDR2 FVKESK. The CDR3 loop reads CASSQHRGLDTEAFF. The CDR3 nucleotides are TGTGCCAGCAGCCAACACAGGGGTTTGGACACTGAAGCTTTCTTT.

The chain carries TRBV7-2 and TRBJ2-5; 10 bases align to TRBD2. CDR3 length: 15 residues. The V gene's germline CDR1 is SGHTA and CDR2 FQGNSA. The ends lost 1 base at V and 6 bases at J; junction bases unmatched: 5. As DNA, the CDR3 is TGTGCCAGCAGCTTAGGGGCTAGCGGGAGACAGACCCAGTACTTC. As protein: CASSLGASGRQTQYF.

This clone was observed a few times. This specimen includes other DNA sequences encoding the same CDR3. V and J are TRBV28 and TRBJ1-2; D is unclear. Deletions cut 1 base from V and 7 bases from J, with 4 bases between. The germline V gene has CDR1 MDHEN and CDR2 SYDVKM. There are 11 residues in the CDR3. This CDR3 is CASSLLSGYTF. The CDR3 region has the DNA TGTGCCAGCAGTTTATTGAGTGGCTACACCTTC.

The genes are TRBV6-6 and TRBJ2-7; 8 bases align to TRBD1. The germline gives CDR1 MNHNY, CDR2 SVGAGI (reference sequence). J lost 5 bases, V lost 5 bases, and 8 bases had no gene match. This CDR3 is built from 14 residues. As DNA, the CDR3 is TGTGCCAGCAGTCCAGCTCAGGGGGCCAACGAGCAGTACTTC. Translated: CASSPAQGANEQYF.

This clone was observed a handful of times. This sequence joins TRBV29-1 and TRBJ1-2, with 8 positions matching TRBD1. Germline V gene data show CDR1 as SQVTM and CDR2 as ANQGSEA. Trimming cost V 8 bases and J 5 bases; bases outside gene matches: 7. The CDR3 length is 12 residues. This chain's CDR3 is CSSSGQGYGYTF. CDR3 bases: TGCAGCTCGTCCGGACAGGGTTATGGCTACACCTTC.

This clone was observed a handful of times. Other DNA variants within this sample encode the same CDR3. Here the CDR3 reads CASSLRQETQYF. The CDR3 coding sequence is TGTGCCAGCTCACTGAGGCAAGAGACCCAGTACTTC. The rearrangement joins TRBV18 to TRBJ2-5; no clear D. V shed 4 bases and J shed 2 bases, with 5 bases lying between them. The germline gives CDR1 KGHSH, CDR2 LQKENI. The CDR3 has 12 amino acids. Using reference TRBV18 and TRBJ2-5 for the parts outside the CDR3, the full variable domain is NAGVMQNPRHLVRRRGQEARLRCSPMKGHSHVYWYRQLPEEGLKFMVYLQKENIIDESGMPKERFSAEFPKEGPSILRIQQVVRGDSAAYFCASSLRQETQYFGPGTRLLVL.

The chain recombines TRBV7-8 with TRBJ1-5; D is undetermined. V lost 2 bases and J lost 2, with 10 bases in between. The CDR3 has 15 amino acids. The V gene's germline CDR1 is SGHVS and CDR2 FQNEAQ. The chain's CDR3 is CASSLSFVGNQPQHF. The DNA for the CDR3 is TGTGCCAGCAGCTTATCCTTCGTAGGCAATCAGCCCCAGCATTTT.

This clone was observed a few times. V usage is TRBV29-1 and J usage is TRBJ1-4; D might be TRBD1 (6 bases). This CDR3 region has 13 residues. The ends were cut back, 7 bases at V and 1 base at J, with 10 bases in the middle. The germline CDR1 and CDR2 sequences are SQVTM and ANQGSEA. Written as DNA, the CDR3 is TGCAGCGCCCAGGACAGAACTAATGAAAAACTGTTTTTT. Its protein product is CSAQDRTNEKLFF.

The V call is TRBV18, the J call TRBJ1-5, with 10 bases identical to TRBD1. The V segment lost 6 bases and the J segment 2 bases; nucleotides outside the gene matches: 4. Germline lookup yields CDR1 KGHSH and CDR2 LQKENI. The length of the CDR3 is 15 residues. CDR3 nucleotide sequence: TGTGCCAGCTCTCACGGGACAGGGGGCAATCAGCCCCAGCATTTT. Protein: CASSHGTGGNQPQHF.

This clone was counted between two and nine times. The chain has TRBV6-6 and TRBJ2-1, with a tentative D call TRBD1 (7 bases). CDR1 and CDR2 from the germline V gene are MNHNY and SVGAGI (reference sequence). The V end was cut by 7 bases, the J end by 7 bases, with 23 bases between. The CDR3 is 16 amino acids. CDR3 loop: CASKNRDSRGINEQFF. In nucleotides, the CDR3 is TGTGCCAGCAAGAACCGGGACAGCCGGGGGATAAATGAGCAGTTCTTC.

This clone has only a few counts. The gene calls are TRBV5-4 and TRBJ2-3; D remains unclear. Looked up from germline, CDR1 is SGHNT and CDR2 is YYREEE (reference sequence). The V end lost 7 bases, the J end lost 3 bases, and 12 bases lay between the germline ends. This CDR3 has 13 amino acids. This CDR3 is CASSLPRTDTQYF. The CDR3 coding sequence is TGTGCCAGCTCCCTACCTCGGACAGATACGCAGTATTTT.

The chain is built from TRBV30 and TRBJ2-7; D remains ambiguous. Germline V gives CDR1 GTSNPN, CDR2 SVGIG (reference sequence). There are 13 residues in the CDR3. The V end was cut by 0 bases, the J end by 7 bases, with 13 bases between. In DNA form, the CDR3 reads TGTGCCTGGAGTGTACCCCCCGGTGTAGAGCAGTACTTC. It encodes CAWSVPPGVEQYF.

The V call is TRBV29-1, the J call TRBJ2-1; maybe TRBD2 (6 bases). The germline gives CDR1 SQVTM, CDR2 ANQGSEA. There are 14 residues in the CDR3. Trimming shortened V by 1 base and J by 3 bases, and 10 bases separated the two germline ends. The CDR3 protein is CSVEAGEGYNEQFF. Here the CDR3 DNA reads TGCAGCGTTGAAGCGGGAGAGGGCTACAATGAGCAGTTCTTC.